The entry below gives a single T cell receptor beta chain sequence along with its context. Its antigen remains unidentified. Assay: immunoSEQ multiplex PCR; the TCRdb copy retains only in-frame clones and omits some. This sample has 150,000 or so clones, with 85% to 95% found just once. Trimming cost V 8 bases and J 6 bases, with 14 bases left between them. Germline V gene lookup returns CDR1 SNHLY and CDR2 FYNNEI. This CDR3 spans 13 amino acids. This sample was taken from a study of T cell responses to AZD1222 COVID-19 vaccine. Study summary: Second-dose intervals near 4 or 12 weeks were combined. Regarding the study as a whole: Reportedly, nearly half the spike-specific TCRs target unmutated variant regions. Regions 160-218 and 743-854 held dominance among vaccine-associated CD4 TCRs, which spanned spike. Females outnumbered males among donors, who were mostly white British; clonal diversity was possibly underestimated.

The specimen was peripheral blood, collected on day 0 of AZD1222 vaccination. The chain uses TRBV2 and TRBJ1-3; D is possibly TRBD1 (6 bases). The TCR sequence derives from an adult in good health. This CDR3 is CASYLDSKNTIYF. CDR3 bases: TGTGCCAGCTACCTGGACAGCAAAAACACCATATATTTT. Full variable domain (rest looked up from reference TRBV2 and TRBJ1-3): EPEVTQTPSHQVTQMGQEVILRCVPISNHLYFYWYRQILGQKVEFLVSFYNNEISEKSEIFDDQFSVERPDGSNFTLKIRSTKLEDSAMYFCASYLDSKNTIYFGEGSWLTVV.